The clone carrying this T cell receptor (beta chain) was seen at least ten times. Antigen: not known. A 5'RACE template-switching step, the method used to make TCR cDNA, added a universal primer site and UMIs. TCRdb re-analysed the 5' RACE reads in MiXCR, keeping a single row per CDR3 protein. The repertoire holds around 340,000 distinct CDR3 sequences, with 8% to 10% as singletons. This CDR3 has 17 residues. V dropped 5 bases and J dropped 7; count of bases not matched to a gene: 17. This specimen belongs to a study of T cells after yellow fever vaccination. Whole-study results and caveats: CD4 and CD8 compartments shared a small share of clonotypes. It was the secondary response that reached its peak faster, day 5 versus 15, but it was weaker.

The sequence was obtained from a man aged 18 to 35 who received the YFV17D yellow fever vaccine. V gene TRBV12-3 or TRBV12-4 combines with J gene TRBJ2-5, with 9 bases matching TRBD2. Sample: PBMCs, taken on the day of the first yellow fever vaccination. The CDR3 loop is CASSQGGGGGPLWTQYF. CDR3 DNA: TGTGCCAGCAGTCAAGGGGGCGGGGGGGGCCCGCTGTGGACCCAGTACTTC.